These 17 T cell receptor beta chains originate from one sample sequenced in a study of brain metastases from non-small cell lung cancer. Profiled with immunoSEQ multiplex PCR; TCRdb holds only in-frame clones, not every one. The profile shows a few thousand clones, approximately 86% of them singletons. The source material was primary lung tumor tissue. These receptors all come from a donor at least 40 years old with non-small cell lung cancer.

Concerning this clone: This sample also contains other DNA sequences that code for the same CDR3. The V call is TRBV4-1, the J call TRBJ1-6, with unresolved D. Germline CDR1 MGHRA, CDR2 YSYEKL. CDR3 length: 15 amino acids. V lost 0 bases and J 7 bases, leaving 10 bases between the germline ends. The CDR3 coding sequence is TGCGCCAGCAGCCAAGATTTGTACGACAATTCACCCCTCCACTTT. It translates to CASSQDLYDNSPLHF.

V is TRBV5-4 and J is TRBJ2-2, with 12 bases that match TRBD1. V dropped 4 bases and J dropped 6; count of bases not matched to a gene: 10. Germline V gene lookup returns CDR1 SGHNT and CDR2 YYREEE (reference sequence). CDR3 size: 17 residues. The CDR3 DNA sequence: TGTGCCAGCAGCCCCACCCGGGACAGGGGGCTTTCCGGGGAGCTGTTTTTT. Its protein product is CASSPTRDRGLSGELFF. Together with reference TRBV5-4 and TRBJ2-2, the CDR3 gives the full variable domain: ETGVTQSPTHLIKTRGQQVTLRCSSQSGHNTVSWYQQALGQGPQFIFQYYREEENGRGNFPPRFSGLQFPNYSSELNVNALELDDSALYLCASSPTRDRGLSGELFFGEGSRLTVL.

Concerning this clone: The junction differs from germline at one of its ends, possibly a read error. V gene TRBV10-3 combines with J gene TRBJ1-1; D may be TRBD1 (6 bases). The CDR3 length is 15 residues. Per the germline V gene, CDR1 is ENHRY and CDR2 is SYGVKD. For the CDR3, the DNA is TGTACCATCAGTGAGCCAGGACAGTCGAACACTGAAGCTTTCTTT. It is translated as CTISEPGQSNTEAFF.

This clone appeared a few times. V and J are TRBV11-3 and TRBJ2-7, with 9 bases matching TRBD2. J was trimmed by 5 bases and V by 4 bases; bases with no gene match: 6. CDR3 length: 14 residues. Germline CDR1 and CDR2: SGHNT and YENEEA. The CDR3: CASSWRGLADEQYF. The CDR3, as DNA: TGTGCCAGCAGCTGGAGGGGACTAGCAGACGAGCAGTACTTC.

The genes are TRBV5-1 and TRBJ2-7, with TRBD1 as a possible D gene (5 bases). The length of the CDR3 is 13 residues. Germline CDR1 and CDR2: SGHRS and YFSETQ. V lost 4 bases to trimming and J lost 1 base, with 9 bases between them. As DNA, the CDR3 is TGCGCCAGCAGCCCAGGGCGGTCCTACGAGCAGTACTTC. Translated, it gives CASSPGRSYEQYF.

The CDR3 spells CATSIGTNTGELFF. The CDR3 DNA is TGTGCCACCAGTATAGGGACGAACACCGGGGAGCTGTTTTTT. V is TRBV24-1 and J is TRBJ2-2; no definite D call. CDR3 size: 14 residues. With 6 bases removed from V and 0 bases from J, the gap between germline ends came to 7 bases. Germline lookup yields CDR1 KGHDR and CDR2 SFDVKD.

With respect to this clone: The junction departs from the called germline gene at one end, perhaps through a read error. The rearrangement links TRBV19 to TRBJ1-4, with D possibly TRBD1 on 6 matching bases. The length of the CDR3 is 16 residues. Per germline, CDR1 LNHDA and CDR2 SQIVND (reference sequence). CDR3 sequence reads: CASRIGRGATNEKLFF. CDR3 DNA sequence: TGTGCCAGTAGAATAGGCAGGGGAGCAACTAATGAAAAACTGTTTTTT.

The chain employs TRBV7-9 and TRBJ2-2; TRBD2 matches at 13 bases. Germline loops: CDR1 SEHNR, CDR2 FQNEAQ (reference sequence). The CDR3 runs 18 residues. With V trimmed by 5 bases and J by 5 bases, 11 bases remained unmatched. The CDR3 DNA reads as TGTGCCAGCAGCCCGAGGACTAGCGGGAGTAGAGGAACCGGGGAGCTGTTTTTT. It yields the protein CASSPRTSGSRGTGELFF.

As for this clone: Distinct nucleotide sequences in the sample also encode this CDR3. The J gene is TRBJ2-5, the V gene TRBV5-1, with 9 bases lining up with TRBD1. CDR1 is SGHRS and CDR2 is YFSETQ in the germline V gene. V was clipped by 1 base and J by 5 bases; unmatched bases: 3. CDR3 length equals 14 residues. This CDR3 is CASSLTGGGETQYF. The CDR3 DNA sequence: TGCGCCAGCAGCTTGACAGGGGGCGGCGAGACCCAGTACTTC.

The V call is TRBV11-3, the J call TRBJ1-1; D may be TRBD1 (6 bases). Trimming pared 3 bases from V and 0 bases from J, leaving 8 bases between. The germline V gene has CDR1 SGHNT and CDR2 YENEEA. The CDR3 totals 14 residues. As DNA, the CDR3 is TGTGCCAGCAGCTTGGACAGTATGAACACTGAAGCTTTCTTT. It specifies CASSLDSMNTEAFF. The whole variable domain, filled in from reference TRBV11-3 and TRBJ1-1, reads EAGVVQSPRYKIIEKKQPVAFWCNPISGHNTLYWYLQNLGQGPELLIRYENEEAVDDSQLPKDRFSAERLKGVDSTLKIQPAELGDSAVYLCASSLDSMNTEAFFGQGTRLTVV.

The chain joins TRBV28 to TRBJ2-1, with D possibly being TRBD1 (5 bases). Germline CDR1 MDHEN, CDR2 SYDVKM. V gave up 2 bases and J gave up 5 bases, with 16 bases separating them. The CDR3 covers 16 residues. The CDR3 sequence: CASSLVSREKHNEQFF. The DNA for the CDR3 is TGTGCCAGCAGTTTAGTCTCCAGGGAAAAACACAATGAGCAGTTCTTC.

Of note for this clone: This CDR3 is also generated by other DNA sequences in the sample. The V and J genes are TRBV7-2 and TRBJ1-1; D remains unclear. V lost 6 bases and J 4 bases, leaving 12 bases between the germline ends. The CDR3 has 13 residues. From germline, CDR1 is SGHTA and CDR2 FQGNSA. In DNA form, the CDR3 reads TGTGCCAGCAGACATCCGGCGGGCACTGAAGCTTTCTTT. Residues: CASRHPAGTEAFF.

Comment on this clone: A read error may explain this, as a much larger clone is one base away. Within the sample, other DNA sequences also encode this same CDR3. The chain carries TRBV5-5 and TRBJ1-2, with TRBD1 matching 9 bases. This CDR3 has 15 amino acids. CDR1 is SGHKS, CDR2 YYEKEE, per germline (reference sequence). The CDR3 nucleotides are TGTGCCAGCAGCCTGCGACAGGGGGTTATGCGTGGCTATACCTTC. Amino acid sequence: CASSLRQGVMRGYTF.

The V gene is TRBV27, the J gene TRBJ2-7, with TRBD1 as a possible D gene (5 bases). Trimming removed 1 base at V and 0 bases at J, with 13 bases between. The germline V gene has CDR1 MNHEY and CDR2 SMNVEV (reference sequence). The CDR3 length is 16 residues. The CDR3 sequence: CASSLYSVGDSYEQYF. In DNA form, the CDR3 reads TGTGCCAGCAGTTTATATTCTGTAGGGGACTCCTACGAGCAGTACTTC.

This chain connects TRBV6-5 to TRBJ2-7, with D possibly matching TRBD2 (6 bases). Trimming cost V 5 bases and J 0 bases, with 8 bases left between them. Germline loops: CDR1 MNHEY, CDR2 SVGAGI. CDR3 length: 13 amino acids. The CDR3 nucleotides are TGTGCCAGCAGTCCAGCGGGCTCCTACGAGCAGTACTTC. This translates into CASSPAGSYEQYF.

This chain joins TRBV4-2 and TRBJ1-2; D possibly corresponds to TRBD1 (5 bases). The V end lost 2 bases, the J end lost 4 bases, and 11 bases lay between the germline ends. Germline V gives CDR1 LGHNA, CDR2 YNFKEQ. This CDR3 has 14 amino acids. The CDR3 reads CASSQTGAGYGYTF. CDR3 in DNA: TGTGCCAGCAGCCAAACAGGAGCGGGCTATGGCTACACCTTC.

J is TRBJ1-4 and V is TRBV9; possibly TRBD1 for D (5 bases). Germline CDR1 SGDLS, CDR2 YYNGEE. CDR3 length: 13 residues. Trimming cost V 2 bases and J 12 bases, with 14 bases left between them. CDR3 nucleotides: TGTGCCAGCAGCGTCGGACAAGGCCTTGAACTGTTTTTT. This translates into CASSVGQGLELFF.